A selection of T cell receptor beta chains follows, all from one sample in a study of a mutant IDH1 vaccine in newly diagnosed glioma. TCRdb keeps only in-frame clones here, not all; method: immunoSEQ multiplex PCR. The table lists fewer than 150,000 clones, about 90% of them singletons. Their antigens are not known. Here the sequenced sample was PBMCs, taken from a glioma patient whose treatment included an IDH1 peptide vaccine. Source of these receptors: a woman aged 50 to 65 with glioma. Each CDR3 is given with its conserved first and last residue. Each record gives: clone size, V gene, J gene, D gene, CDR3 DNA, CDR3 protein. The D gene is left open where the match is weak. Clone size is not always given. Where it is, it says once, few, many or a class for expanded clones.

.	TRBV9	TRBJ2-5	.	TGTGCCAGCAGCGTACGGGGACCGGAGGGTGAGACCCAGTACTTC	CASSVRGPEGETQYF
.	TRBV11-1	TRBJ1-1	.	TGTGCCAGCAGCTTATGGGCAGGTATAAACACTGAAGCTTTCTTT	CASSLWAGINTEAFF
.	TRBV28	TRBJ2-7	.	TGTGCCAGCAGTACCCTGACAGGACCCTACGAGCAGTACTTC	CASSTLTGPYEQYF
.	TRBV7-9	TRBJ2-2	TRBD2	TGTGCCAGCAGCTTAGCGGGGACTAGCGACACCGGGGAGCTGTTTTTT	CASSLAGTSDTGELFF
.	TRBV5-1	TRBJ2-6	.	TGCGCCAGCTCCTCCGGGATCTCTGGGGCCAACGTCCTGACTTTC	CASSSGISGANVLTF
.	TRBV27	TRBJ2-1	.	TGTGCCAGCAGTTTACGGTCGAGCTCCTACAATGAGCAGTTCTTC	CASSLRSSSYNEQFF
.	TRBV19	TRBJ2-6	.	TGTGCCAGTAGTATCGGGCCCTCTGGGGCCAACGTCCTGACTTTC	CASSIGPSGANVLTF
.	TRBV12-1	TRBJ2-2	.	TGTGCCAGCAGTCGCGGGGAGCTGTTTTTT	CASSRGELFF
.	TRBV5-6	TRBJ2-7	TRBD1	TGTGCCAGCAGCTTCGGGACAGGGCCCTACGAGCAGTACTTC	CASSFGTGPYEQYF
.	TRBV28	TRBJ1-1	.	TGTGCCAGCACCCAGGTCCCTACTGAAGCTTTCTTT	CASTQVPTEAFF
once	TRBV12-5	TRBJ2-7	.	TGTGCTAGTGGTTTGGCCCTCAGCGGAGCTAACTACGAGCAGTACTTC	CASGLALSGANYEQYF
.	TRBV29-1	TRBJ1-5	.	TGCAGCGTTGGCTCCGGGCTCGGGCAGCCCCAGCATTTT	CSVGSGLGQPQHF